This T cell receptor (beta chain) was found in a study of identical twins' blood T cells (dated by TCRdb to 2013 to 2014). For the study in its entirety: The 12 libraries, six for the alpha chain and six for the beta chain, together yielded around 51 million Illumina reads. Using next-generation sequencing, the study compared the TCR alpha and beta chain repertoires of three pairs of monozygous twins to assess how genetics influences repertoire formation. General study outcomes and caveats: Twin pairs were reported to be markedly more alike in V gene usage than unrelated donors were, even when looking at non-selected out-of-frame TCRbeta clonotypes. The number of shared CDR3 clonotypes between two donors was mainly determined by the product of their cloneset sizes, and twins did not clearly deviate from this trend. Among the most abundant TCRbeta clonotypes, each donor shared more CDR3 sequences with her twin than with unrelated donors. Independent studies were stated to be required to validate the proposed role of the TCRalpha J segment in MHC recognition during thymic selection. Environmental influences could not be excluded as an explanation for twin similarity, since twins were reared together.

Receptor libraries were prepared by 5' RACE. Sequencing was performed on an Illumina Genome Analyzer IIx. RNA-based TCR cDNA libraries were prepared by a previously described protocol with several modifications. Sample-specific barcodes were introduced on both ends of each TCR cDNA library during cDNA synthesis and amplification to prevent cross-contamination. From the authors' description of their analysis: Each library contained about 2 to 3.6 million CDR3-containing reads, and somewhere between about 90,000 and nearly 550,000 clonotypes were identified for each individual. After reads with improper barcode index combinations were thrown out, a cloneset for each library was built using the MiTCR software. MiTCR filtered or rescued low-quality reads and corrected PCR and sequencing errors when assembling CDR3 clonotypes. Artificial out-of-frame clonotypes were mapped to in-frame sequences, with one indel allowed in the CDR3, and then removed. V and J gene usage similarity between donors was measured as Jensen-Shannon divergence divided by mean entropy. In-frame beta chains were kept once TCRdb had trimmed the public reads at Q25 with fastp and called clones with MiXCR. Identical CDR3 protein sequences are pooled into one entry, listed with their most common genes and DNA. The V and J calls follow TCRdb's processing rather than the paper's. Present in this sample are around 380,000 distinct CDR3 sequences, roughly 31% of which were seen just once. The top ten hold 6.1% of the sample.

Six healthy women forming three monozygous twin pairs were used as donors. All three twin pairs had been reared together, and it was thought likely that the same infectious agents and vaccines had been met by these twin pairs. TCR cDNA libraries were prepared from RNA that had been isolated from peripheral blood mononuclear cells. Spanning cysteine to phenylalanine, the CDR3 consists of 11 amino acids. Just the 33-base CDR3 DNA is kept, in frame starting at base 1. V drops 4 bases and J drops 10 bases, leaving 8 bases in between. Turning to this clonotype: Its antigen has not been determined. There are no base qualities to consult, and no much larger clone falls within one base.

Sequencing was done on a sample of PBMCs. The sequence is built from TRBV12-3 or TRBV12-4 and TRBJ2-1; there is no confident call for the D gene. This receptor was identified in a woman aged 18 to 50 in good health. The CDR3 corresponds to CASSSPAEQFF. The DNA sequence is as follows: TGTGCCAGCAGTTCACCCGCAGAGCAGTTCTTC.